A single sample is the source of the 25 T cell receptor beta chains below, sequenced in a study of neurological immune-mediated disorders. From the 5' RACE reads, TCRdb called clonotypes with MiXCR, one entry per CDR3 protein. Of 35,000 to 45,000 distinct CDR3 sequences in the sample, around 6.8% were seen once. The sample consisted of PBMCs. All receptors come from a woman between 35 and 50 years old in good health.

This clonotype was counted at least ten times. The rearrangement links TRBV20-1 to TRBJ1-1, with D unclear. CDR1 and CDR2 from the germline V gene are DFQATT and SNEGSKA (reference sequence). The CDR3 is made up of 14 amino acids. The V end lost 0 bases, the J end lost 4 bases, and 12 bases lay between the germline ends. The CDR3 here is CSARDSGGGTEAFF. The CDR3 DNA reads TGCAGTGCTAGAGATTCAGGCGGAGGCACTGAAGCTTTCTTT.

This clonotype was counted ten times or more. In nucleotides, the CDR3 is TGCGCCAGCAGCGAGCTCTCTGGGGCCAACGTCCTGACTTTC. Residues: CASSELSGANVLTF. The rearrangement joins TRBV5-1 to TRBJ2-6; D not certain. Germline CDR1 reads SGHRS; CDR2 reads YFSETQ. The V end was cut by 4 bases, the J end by 0 bases, with 5 bases between. The CDR3 has 14 residues.

This clonotype was seen ten or more times. The V gene is TRBV5-1, the J gene TRBJ2-2; the match to TRBD1 covers 8 bases. Trimming took 4 bases from V and 0 from J; bases not matched to a gene: 5. Germline loops: CDR1 SGHRS, CDR2 YFSETQ. The CDR3 contains 16 residues. The CDR3 protein is CASSGTGSSNTGELFF. The CDR3 bases are TGCGCCAGCAGCGGGACAGGTTCATCGAACACCGGGGAGCTGTTTTTT.

This clonotype came up many times. This chain joins TRBV29-1 and TRBJ2-7; 7 nucleotides agree with TRBD1. J lost 5 bases, V lost 6 bases, and 7 bases had no gene match. The CDR3 is made up of 12 amino acids. Germline values: CDR1 SQVTM, CDR2 ANQGSEA. DNA of the CDR3: TGCAGCGTCTGGGACAGCGCCCACGAGCAGTACTTC. This codes for CSVWDSAHEQYF.

This clonotype was observed many times. CDR3 DNA sequence: TGCAGGGCCCCGGACCGGGACAGGGGGGACACTGAAGCTTTCTTT. This translates into CRAPDRDRGDTEAFF. The chain employs TRBV20-1 and TRBJ1-1; 11 nucleotides align to TRBD1. Germline lookup yields CDR1 DFQATT and CDR2 SNEGSKA (reference sequence). The CDR3 runs to 15 residues.

The sample holds many counts of this clonotype. The chain has TRBV29-1 and TRBJ1-2, with TRBD1 matching over 8 bases. The CDR3 runs 12 residues. The junction had 9 bases not matched to a gene; V was cut back by 7 bases and J by 8 bases. Germline CDR1 and CDR2: SQVTM and ANQGSEA. CDR3 in DNA: TGCAGCGCTGGACAGGGTGAACGGGGCTACACCTTC. It specifies CSAGQGERGYTF.

This chain connects TRBV3-1 to TRBJ1-1; 8 bases map to TRBD1. The V gene end was trimmed by 8 bases and the J gene end by 3 bases; junction bases not matched to a gene: 5. From germline, CDR1 is LGHDT and CDR2 YNNKEL (reference sequence). The CDR3 covers 13 residues. CDR3 sequence: CASLLTGDTEAFF. DNA of the CDR3: TGTGCCAGCCTCCTGACAGGGGACACTGAAGCTTTCTTT.

At least ten counts were recorded for this clonotype. The chain links TRBV3-1 to TRBJ1-2, with D uncertain. Germline assignment: CDR1 LGHDT and CDR2 YNNKEL (reference sequence). This CDR3 is built from 13 residues. V was shortened by 1 base and J by 4 bases, with 7 bases between the two germline ends. The CDR3 coding sequence is TGTGCCAGCAGCCAAGGGACCGTCTATGGCTACACCTTC. Its translation is CASSQGTVYGYTF.

This clonotype was detected ten times or more. This chain joins TRBV29-1 and TRBJ1-1, with 7 bases lining up with TRBD1. The CDR3 length is 12 residues. Germline values: CDR1 SQVTM, CDR2 ANQGSEA. Trimming at V came to 7 bases and at J to 0 bases, leaving 2 bases not matched to a gene. Written as DNA, the CDR3 is TGCAGCGCGGGACAGCTGAACACTGAAGCTTTCTTT. Translated, it gives CSAGQLNTEAFF.

This clonotype was seen only a few times. The rearrangement joins TRBV5-1 to TRBJ1-1, with TRBD1 matching 7 bases. In germline, CDR1 is SGHRS, CDR2 YFSETQ. V shed 3 bases and J 0 bases; nucleotides not matched to a gene: 11. The CDR3 runs 17 residues. Here the CDR3 DNA reads TGCGCCAGCAGCTCTTACAGGGGTCAATCTATGAACACTGAAGCTTTCTTT. Its translation: CASSSYRGQSMNTEAFF.

This clonotype appeared once. At one end, the junction sequence differs from germline, possibly due to a read error. The chain combines TRBV5-1 with TRBJ2-3, with TRBD2 matching over 7 bases. The CDR3 loop spans 13 amino acids. Germline CDR1 reads SGHRS; CDR2 reads YFSETQ. This CDR3 is CSSSLGGTDTQYF. The CDR3 DNA reads TGCTCCAGCAGCTTGGGAGGGACAGATACGCAGTATTTT.

This clonotype was seen many times. The V gene is TRBV4-3, the J gene TRBJ1-1; D call uncertain. The CDR3 sequence is 14 residues long. CDR1 is LGHNA, CDR2 YSLEER, per germline. Trimming stripped 4 bases from V and 1 base from J, with 10 bases between. The CDR3 loop is CASSPRGPNTEAFF. CDR3 bases: TGCGCCAGCAGCCCCCGAGGTCCGAACACTGAAGCTTTCTTT.

In regard to this clonotype: A much bigger clone sits one base away, suggesting this may be a read error. The chain uses TRBV20-1 and TRBJ2-1; D is perhaps TRBD1 (5 bases). CDR1 is DFQATT, CDR2 SNEGSKA, per germline (reference sequence). V lost 7 bases and J 7 bases, leaving 20 bases between the germline ends. The CDR3 loop spans 14 amino acids. CDR3 in DNA: TGCAGTGTTAGTCGCTGGGGCCCTTTGAATGAGCAGTTCTTC. It codes for CSVSRWGPLNEQFF.

This clonotype showed up many times. The chain links TRBV12-3 or TRBV12-4 to TRBJ2-1; 9 nucleotides align to TRBD2. The CDR3 spans 16 residues. The V and J ends lost 6 bases and 3 bases, in that order; junction bases with no gene match: 9. The CDR3 bases are TGTGCCAGCAGGGGGTTGGTAGCGGGAGACTACAATGAGCAGTTCTTC. Protein sequence: CASRGLVAGDYNEQFF.

By proportion, this clonotype is medium-sized. The chain is built from TRBV27 and TRBJ1-2, with 7 bases lining up with TRBD1. Trimming took 5 bases from V and 2 from J; bases not matched to a gene: 2. This CDR3 spans 13 amino acids. Germline values: CDR1 MNHEY, CDR2 SMNVEV (reference sequence). The CDR3 bases are TGTGCCAGCAGTCTACAGGGGAACTATGGCTACACCTTC. Translation gives CASSLQGNYGYTF.

This clonotype was observed at least ten times. The genes are TRBV5-1 and TRBJ2-1; D not certain. The CDR3 contains 12 residues. The germline V gene has CDR1 SGHRS and CDR2 YFSETQ. V was trimmed by 4 bases and J by 5 bases, leaving 7 bases between them. The CDR3 region is CASSRTDNEQFF. CDR3 bases: TGCGCCAGCAGCAGGACGGACAATGAGCAGTTCTTC.

Regarding this clonotype: One end of the junction is discordant with germline, which a read error may explain. V and J are TRBV29-1 and TRBJ2-2; 8 positions match TRBD1. The CDR3 has 13 amino acids. Per germline, CDR1 SQVTM and CDR2 ANQGSEA. CDR3 sequence: CSAGQGDTRELFF. DNA of the CDR3: TGCAGCGCTGGACAGGGTGACACCAGGGAGCTGTTTTTT.

At least ten counts were recorded for this clonotype. The V call is TRBV20-1, the J call TRBJ1-5; no clear D. V lost 5 bases and J 5 bases, leaving 7 bases between the germline ends. The CDR3 runs to 11 residues. Germline V gene lookup returns CDR1 DFQATT and CDR2 SNEGSKA (reference sequence). The CDR3 DNA sequence: TGCAGTGCTTTAGGAGATCAGCCCCAGCATTTT. This encodes CSALGDQPQHF.

This clonotype was counted ten times or more. V and J are TRBV7-9 and TRBJ2-4; the D gene is possibly TRBD1 (5 bases). Per the germline V gene, CDR1 is SEHNR and CDR2 is FQNEAQ (reference sequence). This CDR3 has 13 amino acids. Deletions cut 4 bases from V and 5 bases from J, with 9 bases between. CDR3 nucleotide sequence: TGTGCCAGCAGCTCCACGACAGAAAACATTCAGTACTTC. Its translation: CASSSTTENIQYF.

A remark on this clonotype: The germline gene is not matched at one end of the junction; a read error may be the cause. The V and J genes are TRBV6-2 or TRBV6-3 and TRBJ2-3; D gene ambiguous. The germline gives CDR1 MNHEY, CDR2 SVGEGT. The CDR3 length is 13 residues. The CDR3 region is CASSYKGTDTRYF. CDR3 DNA sequence: TGTGCCAGCAGTTATAAGGGCACAGATACGCGGTATTTT.

This clonotype came up many times. The chain employs TRBV20-1 and TRBJ1-2, with 10 bases lining up with TRBD1. The CDR3 is 15 amino acids. Germline CDR1 reads DFQATT; CDR2 reads SNEGSKA (reference sequence). J lost 7 bases, V lost 5 bases, and 13 bases had no gene match. CDR3 nucleotides: TGCAGTGCTCGGATCTGGGACAGGGGATCGGGTGGCTACACCTTC. Translated, it gives CSARIWDRGSGGYTF.

This clonotype was recorded many times. The J gene is TRBJ1-4, the V gene TRBV29-1; D gene unclear. The CDR3 is 14 residues long. CDR1 and CDR2 from the germline V gene are SQVTM and ANQGSEA. Trimming stripped 7 bases from V and 1 base from J, with 13 bases between. The CDR3 nucleotides are TGCAGCGGACGGTGGGGTCAAACTAATGAAAAACTGTTTTTT. It specifies CSGRWGQTNEKLFF.

This clonotype showed up many times. The J gene is TRBJ2-1, the V gene TRBV20-1, with TRBD2 matching over 10 bases. The CDR3 loop spans 17 amino acids. CDR1 is DFQATT, CDR2 SNEGSKA, per germline (reference sequence). The trim removed 0 bases at V and 7 bases at J, leaving 12 bases unmatched. CDR3 in amino acids: CSARDGSSGRVLNEQFF. CDR3 sequence (DNA): TGCAGTGCTAGAGATGGTTCTAGCGGGAGAGTTCTAAATGAGCAGTTCTTC.

This clonotype has at least ten counts. This sequence joins TRBV12-5 and TRBJ2-3; no reliable D call. Germline CDR1 LGHNT, CDR2 FRNRAP. The CDR3 sequence is 11 residues long. V shed 6 bases and J shed 8 bases, with 9 bases lying between them. The CDR3 DNA reads TGTGCTAGTGGCCCTTTGGGTACGCAGTATTTT. This codes for CASGPLGTQYF.

This clonotype was counted at least ten times. J is TRBJ1-5 and V is TRBV3-1; D possibly corresponds to TRBD1 (5 bases). This CDR3 has 16 amino acids. The germline V gene has CDR1 LGHDT and CDR2 YNNKEL (reference sequence). Trimming shortened V by 1 base and J by 5 bases, and 15 bases separated the two germline ends. The CDR3 bases are TGTGCCAGCAGCCAAGGCGGGGGACGGGACGATCAGCCCCAGCATTTT. This sequence encodes CASSQGGGRDDQPQHF.